What follows is one TCR beta chain and its context. There is no known antigen for this receptor. It has no much larger one-base neighbor in the sample; base qualities were not kept. Based on the germline V gene, the CDR1 and CDR2 sequences are SGDLS and YYNGEE. Its CDR3 holds 12 amino acids, cysteine through phenylalanine. The read is trimmed to its CDR3 DNA, 36 bases read in frame from base 1. The junction carries 6 bases between V and J, which are trimmed by 5 bases and 2 bases respectively. These data come from a study of immune cell composition in non-small cell lung cancer (dated by TCRdb to 2016 to 2017). A note on the overall study: Histologic subtype, mainly lung adenocarcinoma or squamous cell carcinoma, was assigned on the basis of H&E together with p63, CK5, Napsin A and TTF-1 immunohistochemistry. TCR-beta sequencing (Adaptive Biotechnologies) was performed on a few dozen paired NSCLC tumour and non-adjacent lung specimens plus 26 tumour-only specimens. For supplementary cohort #1, made up of approximately 11 lung adenocarcinoma cases, paired tumour/lung TCR-beta sequencing was done and TIL populations were generated so that tumour reactivity could be assessed. A few tumour specimens that had TCR-beta data belonged to rare histological subtypes and were left out of the subtype comparisons.

TCR-beta CDR3 regions were amplified from genomic DNA by a two-step multiplex PCR, with the second step adding Illumina-compatible adaptors. TCR-beta immunosequencing was carried out on an Illumina platform through the commercial immunoSEQ service. Per the original workflow: Repertoires were described by productive clonality and by Top 10 Clones, which is the percentage of T-cell templates coming from the ten most frequent sequences. Values of productive clonality ranged from 0 to 1, with a monoclonal population indicated by a value of 1. Tumour-associated clones were defined as sequences comprising at least 0.1% of tumour T-cell templates but absent from matched non-adjacent lung, identified via log10 scatter plots. Student's t-tests were used for two-group comparisons, ANOVA for comparisons across stages, and linear regression for relationships, with analyses done in GraphPad Prism7 and R. TCRdb took this table from immuneACCESS and kept in-frame rearrangements with V and J called. Such tables lack part of the clones; where checked against another copy, unresolved V genes explain under half of the gap, and the rest is unexplained. V and J calls and clone size are as listed in that table; D and trimming were resolved from the DNA. This sample holds under 600 clones; 72% were observed only once. In total, the top ten clones hold about 61% of the sample.

The investigation overall reported the following: No significant correlation was found between tumour TCR-beta clonality and smoking pack-years. The reactivity cohort contained only nine to ten cases, and the tumour-reactive clones were not shown to have sequences in common with the dominant in vivo tumour-associated clones. In about 11 adenocarcinoma cases, maximal tumour-associated clone frequency correlated strongly with TIL tumour reactivity, whereas overall clonality did not. Tumour-associated clones >0.5% occurred in nearly half of NSCLC cases: over 30% of adenocarcinomas versus 75% of squamous carcinomas.

Normal lung samples were non-adjacent lung tissue taken as far from the tumour as possible, at least 3 cm away, from the same patient. Genomic DNA was extracted with the QIAamp DNA kit from frozen aliquots of unsorted single-cell suspensions. Tissues were received within 2 hours of resection and were immediately processed into single-cell suspensions. Tissue was broken up mechanically, digested enzymatically with DNase I, collagenase I and hyaluronidase for around 30 minutes at 37 degrees C, and then filtered and RBC-lysed. Specimen: non-adjacent lung tissue. The receptor comes from a human donor with non-small cell lung cancer. Recombination linked TRBV9 to TRBJ2-3; no D gene is confidently identified. The DNA sequence is given as TGTGCCAGCAGTCTCTACACAGATACGCAGTATTTT. Its amino acids are CASSLYTDTQYF.